The 3 T cell receptor beta chains presented below share a single source sample, sequenced in a study of T cells in Graves' hyperthyroidism and ophthalmopathy. Amplification of TCR beta CDR3 regions used RNA as the template. RT-PCR in the first round (using the HTBI primer set) targeted the TCR CDR3. TCRdb used MiXCR to reprocess the multiplex PCR reads, holding one entry per CDR3 protein. The sample holds around 700,000 distinct CDR3 sequences, over 15% seen once. The specimen sequenced was blood. These receptors were collected from a woman in her forties or fifties with Graves' hyperthyroidism that later progressed to Graves' ophthalmopathy.

This chain connects TRBV6-5 to TRBJ2-2, with D maybe TRBD2 (6 bases). Trimming took 2 bases from V and 5 from J, leaving 18 bases between them. The CDR3 length is 17 residues. The germline V gene encodes CDR1 MNHEY and CDR2 SVGAGI. The CDR3 loop reads CASSYGRVSLATGELFF. The CDR3 DNA reads as TGTGCCAGCAGTTACGGTCGGGTAAGCCTAGCGACCGGGGAGCTGTTTTTT.

This clonotype occurred a few times. This sequence joins TRBV12-3 or TRBV12-4 and TRBJ1-2, with 12 bases matching TRBD1. V shed 6 bases and J 8 bases; nucleotides not matched to a gene: 7. This CDR3 has 14 residues. The CDR3 DNA is TGTGCCAGCAGGGCAGCGGGACAGGGGGCGGGCTACACCTTC. Translating it yields CASRAAGQGAGYTF.

Ten or more counts support this clonotype. CDR3 region: CASGRQGSSGEQYF. As DNA, the CDR3 is TGTGCCAGCGGACGACAGGGTTCATCGGGGGAGCAGTACTTC. The rearrangement uses TRBV12-3 or TRBV12-4 and TRBJ2-7, with 7 bases fitting TRBD1. With 8 bases clipped from V and 7 bases from J, the junction kept 14 bases outside the gene matches. The CDR3 covers 14 residues.